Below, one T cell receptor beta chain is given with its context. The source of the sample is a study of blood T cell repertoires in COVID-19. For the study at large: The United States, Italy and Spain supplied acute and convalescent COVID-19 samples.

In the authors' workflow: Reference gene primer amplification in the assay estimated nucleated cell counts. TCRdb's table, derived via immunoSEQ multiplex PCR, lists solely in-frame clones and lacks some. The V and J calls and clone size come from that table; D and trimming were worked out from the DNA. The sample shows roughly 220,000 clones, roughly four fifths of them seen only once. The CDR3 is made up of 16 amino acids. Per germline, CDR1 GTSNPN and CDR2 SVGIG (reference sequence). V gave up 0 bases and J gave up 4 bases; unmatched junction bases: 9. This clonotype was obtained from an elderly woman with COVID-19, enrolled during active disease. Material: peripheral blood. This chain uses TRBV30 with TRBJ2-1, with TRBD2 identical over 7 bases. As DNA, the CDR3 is TGTGCCTGGAGTGTCGAGCTAGCGGAGGAATACAATGAGCAGTTCTTC. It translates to CAWSVELAEEYNEQFF.